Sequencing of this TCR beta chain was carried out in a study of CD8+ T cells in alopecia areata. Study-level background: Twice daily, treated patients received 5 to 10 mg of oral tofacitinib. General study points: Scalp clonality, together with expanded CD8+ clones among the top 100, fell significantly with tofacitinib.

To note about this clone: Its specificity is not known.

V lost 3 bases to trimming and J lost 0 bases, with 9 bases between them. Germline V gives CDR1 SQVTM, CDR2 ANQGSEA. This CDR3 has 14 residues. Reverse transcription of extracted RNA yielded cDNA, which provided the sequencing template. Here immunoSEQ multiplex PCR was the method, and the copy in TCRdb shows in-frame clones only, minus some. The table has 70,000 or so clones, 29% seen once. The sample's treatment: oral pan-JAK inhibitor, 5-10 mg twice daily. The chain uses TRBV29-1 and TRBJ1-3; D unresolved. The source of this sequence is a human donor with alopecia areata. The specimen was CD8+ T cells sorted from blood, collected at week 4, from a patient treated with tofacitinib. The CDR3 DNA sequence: TGCAGCGTTGAGGGGAGTTACTCTGGAAACACCATATATTTT. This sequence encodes CSVEGSYSGNTIYF.